This T cell receptor (beta chain) originates from a study of blood T cells in healthy people across ages. Alongside a J-beta primer mix, a sample-barcoded 5' primer served in a second PCR lasting about 6 to 11 cycles. A single record per CDR3 protein comes from TCRdb applying MiXCR to the 5' RACE reads. The sample lists about 680,000 distinct CDR3 sequences, approximately 49% seen once, with around 32% in the top ten. Trimming stripped 8 bases from V and 3 bases from J, with 14 bases between. Germline CDR1 reads KGHSH; CDR2 reads LQKENI. This CDR3 is 14 amino acids long. The sequenced sample consisted of blood. This chain links TRBV18 with TRBJ2-1, with D possibly being TRBD2 (6 bases). The clonotype originates from a woman between 55 and 75 years old in good health. The DNA of the CDR3 is TGTGCCAGCGCCCGCGGGACTCTCTACAATGAGCAGTTCTTC. This codes for CASARGTLYNEQFF.